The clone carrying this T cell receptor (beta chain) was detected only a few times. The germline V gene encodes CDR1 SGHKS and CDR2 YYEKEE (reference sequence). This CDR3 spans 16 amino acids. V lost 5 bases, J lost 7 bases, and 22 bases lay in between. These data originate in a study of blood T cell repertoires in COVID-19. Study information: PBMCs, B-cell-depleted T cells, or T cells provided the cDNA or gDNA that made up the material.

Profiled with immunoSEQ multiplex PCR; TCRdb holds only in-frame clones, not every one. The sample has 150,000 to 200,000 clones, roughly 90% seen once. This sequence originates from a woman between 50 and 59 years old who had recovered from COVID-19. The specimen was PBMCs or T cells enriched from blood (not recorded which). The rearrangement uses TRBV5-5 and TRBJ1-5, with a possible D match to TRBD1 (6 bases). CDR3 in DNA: TGTGCCAGCAGTTGGGGTATTACACAGGGTGGACAGCCCCAGCATTTT. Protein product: CASSWGITQGGQPQHF.